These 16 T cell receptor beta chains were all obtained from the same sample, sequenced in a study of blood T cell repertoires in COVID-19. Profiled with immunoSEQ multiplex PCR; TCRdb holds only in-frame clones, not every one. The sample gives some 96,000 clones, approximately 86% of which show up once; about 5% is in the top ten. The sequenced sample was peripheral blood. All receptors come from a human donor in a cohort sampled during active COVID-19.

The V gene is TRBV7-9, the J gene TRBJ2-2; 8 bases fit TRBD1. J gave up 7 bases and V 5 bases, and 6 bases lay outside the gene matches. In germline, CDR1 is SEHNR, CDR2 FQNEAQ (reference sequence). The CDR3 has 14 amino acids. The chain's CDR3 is CASSPDRDVGELFF. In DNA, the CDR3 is TGTGCCAGCAGCCCGGACAGGGATGTCGGGGAGCTGTTTTTT.

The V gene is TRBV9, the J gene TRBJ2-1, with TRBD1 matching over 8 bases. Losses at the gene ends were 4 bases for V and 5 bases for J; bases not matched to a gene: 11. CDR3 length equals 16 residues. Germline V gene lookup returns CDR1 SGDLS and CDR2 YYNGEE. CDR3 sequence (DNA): TGTGCCAGCAGCCTATCCCTCGGACAGGGAAACAATGAGCAGTTCTTC. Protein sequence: CASSLSLGQGNNEQFF.

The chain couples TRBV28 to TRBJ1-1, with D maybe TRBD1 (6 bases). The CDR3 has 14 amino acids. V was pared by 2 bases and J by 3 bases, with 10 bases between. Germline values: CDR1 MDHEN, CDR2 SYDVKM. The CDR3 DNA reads TGTGCCAGCAGTTTAGGGGGCCGCTACACTGAAGCTTTCTTT. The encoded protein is CASSLGGRYTEAFF.

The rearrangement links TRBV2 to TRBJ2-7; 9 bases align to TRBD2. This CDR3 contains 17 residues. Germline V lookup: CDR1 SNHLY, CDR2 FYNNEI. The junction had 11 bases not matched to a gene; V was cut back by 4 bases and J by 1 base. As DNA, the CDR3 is TGTGCCAGCAGTGGGGATCAAGCGGGAGGACAATCCTACGAGCAGTACTTC. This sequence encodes CASSGDQAGGQSYEQYF.

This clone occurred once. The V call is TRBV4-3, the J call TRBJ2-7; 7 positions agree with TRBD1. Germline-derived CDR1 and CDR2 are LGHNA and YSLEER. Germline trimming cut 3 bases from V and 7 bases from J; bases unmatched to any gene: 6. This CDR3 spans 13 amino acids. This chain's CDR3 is CASSQTLTGEQYF. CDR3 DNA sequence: TGCGCCAGCAGCCAGACCCTGACAGGGGAGCAGTACTTC.

Written as DNA, the CDR3 is TGTGCCAGCAGGCGAAATAGCGGGAACTACAATGAGCAGTTCTTC. This sequence encodes CASRRNSGNYNEQFF. The chain combines TRBV27 with TRBJ2-1; TRBD2 aligns across 8 bases. V shed 6 bases and J 3 bases; nucleotides not matched to a gene: 7. The CDR3 contains 15 residues. Germline CDR1 is MNHEY and CDR2 is SMNVEV (reference sequence).

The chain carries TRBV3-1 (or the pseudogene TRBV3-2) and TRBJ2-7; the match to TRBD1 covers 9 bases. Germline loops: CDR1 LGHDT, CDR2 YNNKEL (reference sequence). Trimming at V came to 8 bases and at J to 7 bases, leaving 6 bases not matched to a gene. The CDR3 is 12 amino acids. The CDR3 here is CASWGTGQEQYF. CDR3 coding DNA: TGTGCCAGCTGGGGGACAGGGCAGGAGCAGTACTTC.

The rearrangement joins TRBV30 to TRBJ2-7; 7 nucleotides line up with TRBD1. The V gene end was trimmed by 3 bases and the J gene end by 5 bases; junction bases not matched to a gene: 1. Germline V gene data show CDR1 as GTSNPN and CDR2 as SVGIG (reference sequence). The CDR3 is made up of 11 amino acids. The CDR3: CAWRDRDEQYF. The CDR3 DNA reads TGTGCCTGGAGAGACAGGGACGAGCAGTACTTC.

CDR3 protein: CASSYSGLNLNQPQHF. CDR3 sequence (DNA): TGTGCCAGCAGTTACTCGGGCCTCAACCTCAATCAGCCCCAGCATTTT. The chain has TRBV6-2 or TRBV6-3 and TRBJ1-5; D not resolved. Germline V lookup: CDR1 MNHEY, CDR2 SVGEGT. The CDR3 has 16 residues. Deletions cut 0 bases from V and 3 bases from J, with 12 bases between.

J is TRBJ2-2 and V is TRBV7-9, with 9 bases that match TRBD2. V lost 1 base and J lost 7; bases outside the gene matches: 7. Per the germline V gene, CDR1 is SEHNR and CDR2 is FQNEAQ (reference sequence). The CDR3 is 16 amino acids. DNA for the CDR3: TGTGCCAGCAGCTTAGTGCGGGAGGGCCGCGTCGGGGAGCTGTTTTTT. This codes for CASSLVREGRVGELFF.

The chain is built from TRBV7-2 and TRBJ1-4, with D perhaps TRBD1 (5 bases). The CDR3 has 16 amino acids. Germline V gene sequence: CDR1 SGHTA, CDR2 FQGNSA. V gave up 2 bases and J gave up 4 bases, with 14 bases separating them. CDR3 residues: CASSLRMTAINEKLFF. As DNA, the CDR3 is TGTGCCAGCAGCTTAAGGATGACAGCTATTAATGAAAAACTGTTTTTT.

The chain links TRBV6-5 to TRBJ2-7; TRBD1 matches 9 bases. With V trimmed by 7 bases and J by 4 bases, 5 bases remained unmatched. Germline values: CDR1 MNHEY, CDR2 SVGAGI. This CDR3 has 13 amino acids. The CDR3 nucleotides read TGTGCCAGCAATCGACAGGGGGAATACGAGCAGTACTTC. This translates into CASNRQGEYEQYF.

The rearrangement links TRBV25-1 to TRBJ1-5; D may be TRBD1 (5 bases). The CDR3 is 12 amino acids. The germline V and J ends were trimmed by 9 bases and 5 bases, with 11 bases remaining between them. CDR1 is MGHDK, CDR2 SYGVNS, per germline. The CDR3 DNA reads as TGTGCCAGTCAAAGGGGCGATCAGCCCCAGCATTTT. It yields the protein CASQRGDQPQHF.

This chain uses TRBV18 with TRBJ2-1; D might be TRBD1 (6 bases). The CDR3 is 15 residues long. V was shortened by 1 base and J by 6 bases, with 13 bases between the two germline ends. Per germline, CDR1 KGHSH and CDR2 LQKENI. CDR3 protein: CASSPRQEGGNEQFF. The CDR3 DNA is TGTGCCAGCTCACCACGGCAGGAAGGGGGCAATGAGCAGTTCTTC.

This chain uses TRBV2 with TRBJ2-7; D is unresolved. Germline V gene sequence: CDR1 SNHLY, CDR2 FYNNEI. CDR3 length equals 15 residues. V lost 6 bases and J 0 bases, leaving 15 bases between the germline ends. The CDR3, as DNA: TGTGCCAGCAGGCGCCGCCCCGAGAGCTCCTACGAGCAGTACTTC. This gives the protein CASRRRPESSYEQYF.

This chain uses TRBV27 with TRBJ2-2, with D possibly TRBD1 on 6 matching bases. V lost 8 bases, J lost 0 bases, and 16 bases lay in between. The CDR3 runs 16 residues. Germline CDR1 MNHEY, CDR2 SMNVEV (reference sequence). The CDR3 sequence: CASRSSGTTNTGELFF. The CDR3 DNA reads TGTGCCAGCCGATCCTCCGGGACAACGAACACCGGGGAGCTGTTTTTT.